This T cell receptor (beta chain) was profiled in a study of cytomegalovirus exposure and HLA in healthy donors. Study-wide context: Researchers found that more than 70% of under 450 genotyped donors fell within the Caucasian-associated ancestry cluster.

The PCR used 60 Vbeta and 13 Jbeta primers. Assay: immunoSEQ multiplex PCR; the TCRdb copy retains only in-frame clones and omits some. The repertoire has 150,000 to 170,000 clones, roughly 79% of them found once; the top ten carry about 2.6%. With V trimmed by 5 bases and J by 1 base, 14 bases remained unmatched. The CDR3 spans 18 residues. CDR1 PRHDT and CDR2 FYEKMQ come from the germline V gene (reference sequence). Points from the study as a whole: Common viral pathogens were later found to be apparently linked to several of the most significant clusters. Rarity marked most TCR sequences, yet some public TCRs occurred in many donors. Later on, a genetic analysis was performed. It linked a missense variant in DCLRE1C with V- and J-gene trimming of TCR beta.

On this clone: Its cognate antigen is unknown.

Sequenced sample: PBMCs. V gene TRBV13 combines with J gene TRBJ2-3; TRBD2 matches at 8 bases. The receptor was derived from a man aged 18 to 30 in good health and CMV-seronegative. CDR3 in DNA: TGTGCCAGCAGCCCCAGTCCGCTAGCGGGCGAAGGCACAGATACGCAGTATTTT. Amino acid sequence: CASSPSPLAGEGTDTQYF.